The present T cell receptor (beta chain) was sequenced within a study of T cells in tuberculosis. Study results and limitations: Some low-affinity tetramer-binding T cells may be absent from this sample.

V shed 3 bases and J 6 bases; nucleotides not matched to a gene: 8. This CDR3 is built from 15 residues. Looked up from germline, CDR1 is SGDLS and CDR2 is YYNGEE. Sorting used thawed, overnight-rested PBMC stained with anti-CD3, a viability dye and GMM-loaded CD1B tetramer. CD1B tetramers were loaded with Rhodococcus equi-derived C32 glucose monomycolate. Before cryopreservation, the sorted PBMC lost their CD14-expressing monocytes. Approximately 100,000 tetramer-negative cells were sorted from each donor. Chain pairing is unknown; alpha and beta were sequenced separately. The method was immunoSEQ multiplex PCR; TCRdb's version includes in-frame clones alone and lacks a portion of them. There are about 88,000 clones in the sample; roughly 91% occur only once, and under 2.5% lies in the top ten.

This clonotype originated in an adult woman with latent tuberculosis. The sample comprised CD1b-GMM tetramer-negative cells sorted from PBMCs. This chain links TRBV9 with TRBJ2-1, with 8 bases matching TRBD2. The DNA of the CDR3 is TGTGCCAGCAGCGATAGCGGGGTATCGCCCAATGAGCAGTTCTTC. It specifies CASSDSGVSPNEQFF. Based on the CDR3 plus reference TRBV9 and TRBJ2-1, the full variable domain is DSGVTQTPKHLITATGQRVTLRCSPRSGDLSVYWYQQSLDQGLQFLIQYYNGEERAKGNILERFSAQQFPDLHSELNLSSLELGDSALYFCASSDSGVSPNEQFFGPGTRLTVL.